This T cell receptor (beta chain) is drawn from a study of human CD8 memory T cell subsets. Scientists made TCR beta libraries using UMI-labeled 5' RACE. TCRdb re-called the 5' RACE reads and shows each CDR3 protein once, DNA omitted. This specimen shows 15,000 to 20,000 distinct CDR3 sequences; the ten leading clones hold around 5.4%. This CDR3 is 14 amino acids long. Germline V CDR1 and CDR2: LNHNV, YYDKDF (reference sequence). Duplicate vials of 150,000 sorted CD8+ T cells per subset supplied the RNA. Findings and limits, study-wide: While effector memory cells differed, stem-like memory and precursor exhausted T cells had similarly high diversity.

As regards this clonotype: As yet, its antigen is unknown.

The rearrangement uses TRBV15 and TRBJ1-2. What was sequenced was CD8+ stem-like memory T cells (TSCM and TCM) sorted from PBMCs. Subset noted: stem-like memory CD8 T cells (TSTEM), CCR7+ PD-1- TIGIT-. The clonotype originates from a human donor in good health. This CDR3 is CATSRGSDFDGYTF.